Below are 15 T cell receptor beta chains sequenced from a single sample in a study of blood T cells in healthy people across ages. Together with a sample-barcoded 5' primer, a J-beta primer mix was included in a second PCR lasting about 7 to 12 cycles. TCRdb called the 5' RACE reads again in MiXCR, with one record for every CDR3 protein. The repertoire includes 550,000 to 750,000 distinct CDR3 sequences, around a fifth of them detected once, and approximately 3.6% sits in the top ten. Sequenced sample: blood. Source of these receptors: a man between 65 and 85 years old in good health.

The chain carries TRBV5-4 and TRBJ2-2; 13 positions match TRBD2. Germline CDR1 SGHNT, CDR2 YYREEE (reference sequence). V dropped 4 bases and J dropped 4; count of bases not matched to a gene: 4. The CDR3 loop spans 16 amino acids. CDR3 sequence reads: CASSRGLAGATGELFF. The CDR3 DNA reads TGTGCCAGCAGCCGTGGACTAGCGGGAGCCACCGGGGAGCTGTTTTTT.

This clonotype has a handful of counts. V usage is TRBV27 and J usage is TRBJ2-5, with a tentative D call TRBD2 (5 bases). Looked up from germline, CDR1 is MNHEY and CDR2 is SMNVEV (reference sequence). Trimming cost V 6 bases and J 7 bases, with 15 bases left between them. This CDR3 comprises 13 residues. DNA for the CDR3: TGTGCCAGCAGACCGAGTGGACTTCGGACCCAGTACTTC. Protein sequence: CASRPSGLRTQYF.

This clonotype occurred a few times. The CDR3 DNA follows: TGTGCCAGCAGCCCAAGGACAGGGGGCTTTCACACTGAAGCTTTCTTT. This sequence encodes CASSPRTGGFHTEAFF. The chain links TRBV7-8 to TRBJ1-1; 11 bases are a match to TRBD1. Germline V lookup: CDR1 SGHVS, CDR2 FQNEAQ. The J segment lost 3 bases and the V segment lost 5 bases, leaving 8 bases of the junction unmatched. The CDR3 loop spans 16 amino acids.

This clonotype appeared many times. The chain has TRBV2 and TRBJ2-7, with TRBD2 matching over 12 bases. CDR1 and CDR2 (germline): SNHLY, FYNNEI. This CDR3 region has 14 residues. Losses at the gene ends were 4 bases for V and 7 bases for J; bases not matched to a gene: 5. CDR3 nucleotide sequence: TGTGCCAGCAGTGGACTAGCGGGAGCGGGTGAGCAGTACTTC. This gives the protein CASSGLAGAGEQYF.

The chain uses TRBV12-3 or TRBV12-4 and TRBJ2-7; no definite D call. The CDR3 is made up of 13 amino acids. The V end was cut by 3 bases, the J end by 4 bases, with 10 bases between. DNA for the CDR3: TGTGCCAGCAGTTTTTGGCGCGATTACGAGCAGTACTTC. Translating gives CASSFWRDYEQYF.

CDR3 sequence (DNA): TGTGCCAGCAGCCTACGGGAGGTCAAAAGTGAGCAGTTCTTC. This gives the protein CASSLREVKSEQFF. The rearrangement uses TRBV11-1 and TRBJ2-5; 7 nucleotides line up with TRBD2. With the DNA end fitting TRBJ2-1 better, the J assignment may be wrong. CDR1 is SGHAT and CDR2 is FQDESV in the germline V gene (reference sequence). CDR3 size: 14 residues.

The chain links TRBV4-1 to TRBJ1-4; maybe TRBD1 (6 bases). The CDR3 has 18 residues. The V and J ends lost 0 bases and 0 bases respectively, with 14 bases between them. Germline V CDR1 and CDR2: MGHRA, YSYEKL. CDR3 nucleotide sequence: TGCGCCAGCAGCCAAGAGGGCAGGGGCTTTGCAACTAATGAAAAACTGTTTTTT. It encodes CASSQEGRGFATNEKLFF.

This clonotype has more than one count but fewer than ten. The chain has TRBV3-1 and TRBJ2-1; tentatively, D is TRBD1 or TRBD2 (5 bases each). CDR3 size: 15 residues. CDR1 is LGHDT and CDR2 is YNNKEL in the germline V gene (reference sequence). Trimming left V 4 bases short and J 0 bases short, with 10 bases between. As DNA, the CDR3 is TGTGCCAGCAGCCCGACAGCGGTCTCCTACAATGAGCAGTTCTTC. Its protein product is CASSPTAVSYNEQFF.

This clonotype has just a few counts. The genes are TRBV6-1 and TRBJ1-1; tentatively, D is TRBD1 (6 bases). V was clipped by 11 bases and J by 2 bases, with 15 bases between them. CDR3 length: 13 residues. Germline CDR1 and CDR2: MNHNS and SASEGT. CDR3 coding DNA: TGTGCCGGAGCGGAACAGGGAAACACTGAAGCTTTCTTT. This sequence encodes CAGAEQGNTEAFF.

The chain is built from TRBV10-3 and TRBJ2-5; 7 nucleotides line up with TRBD2. Gene TRBJ2-1 matches the end of the DNA better, so the J call may be wrong. The CDR3 extends over 14 amino acids. CDR1 and CDR2 from the germline V gene are ENHRY and SYGVKD. The CDR3 is CAISGSGGYNEQFF. Here the CDR3 DNA reads TGTGCCATCAGTGGGTCGGGGGGATACAATGAGCAGTTCTTC.

V gene TRBV21-1 combines with J gene TRBJ2-5; TRBD1, the D gene given by the table, was not confirmed from the DNA. The end of the DNA is better explained by TRBJ2-1, so the J call may be wrong. TRBV21-1 is a known pseudogene. The CDR3 is 14 amino acids. The chain's CDR3 is CASSKGTVNNEQFF. The CDR3 nucleotides are TGTGCCAGCAGCAAGGGGACCGTGAACAATGAGCAGTTCTTC.

The chain carries TRBV19 and TRBJ2-5; TRBD1 is a possible D gene (6 bases). The DNA end favors TRBJ2-7, so the J call may be wrong. CDR1 LNHDA and CDR2 SQIVND come from the germline V gene (reference sequence). This CDR3 has 14 amino acids. DNA of the CDR3: TGTGCCAGTAGTATAGACCCAGGGGCCTACGAGCAGTACTTC. Translating it yields CASSIDPGAYEQYF.

The table lists this clonotype with a few counts. V gene TRBV10-3 combines with J gene TRBJ2-5; D is possibly TRBD2 (6 bases). Germline assignment: CDR1 ENHRY and CDR2 SYGVKD. The CDR3 contains 14 residues. V dropped 0 bases and J dropped 5 bases, with 10 bases sitting between them. This CDR3 is CAISESGGVETQYF. For the CDR3, the DNA is TGTGCCATCAGTGAGTCAGGAGGGGTTGAGACCCAGTACTTC.

This clonotype was counted between two and nine times. This sequence joins TRBV7-2 and TRBJ2-1; the D gene is possibly TRBD2 (6 bases). The germline V gene encodes CDR1 SGHTA and CDR2 FQGNSA. The ends were cut back, 6 bases at V and 1 base at J, with 7 bases in the middle. CDR3 length: 13 residues. The chain's CDR3 is CASREGSYNEQFF. DNA of the CDR3: TGTGCCAGCAGGGAGGGTTCCTACAATGAGCAGTTCTTC.

The sample holds many counts of this clonotype. V is TRBV12-3 or TRBV12-4 and J is TRBJ2-5, with D perhaps given as TRBD1 or TRBD2 (5 bases each). The CDR3 has 14 amino acids. V dropped 5 bases and J dropped 4 bases, with 14 bases sitting between them. This chain's CDR3 is CASSRDGVRETQYF. The CDR3 DNA is TGTGCCAGCAGTCGGGACGGAGTACGAGAGACCCAGTACTTC.